Presented here are 14 T cell receptor beta chains from one specimen sequenced in a study of OX40 agonist ivuxolimab in advanced cancers. Generated by immunoSEQ multiplex PCR, the TCRdb table keeps only in-frame clones and is missing some. The profile shows about 86,000 clones, roughly nine tenths of them singletons. The material sequenced was CD4+ or CD8+ T cells sorted from blood, taken in a trial of the OX40 agonist ivuxolimab. The receptors shown here come from an adult with an advanced solid tumor such as melanoma, head and neck, liver or kidney cancer.

The chain uses TRBV7-8 and TRBJ1-5, with TRBD1 as a possible D gene (5 bases). V lost 5 bases and J lost 2, with 10 bases in between. Germline lookup yields CDR1 SGHVS and CDR2 FQNEAQ. CDR3 length equals 14 residues. The CDR3 loop reads CASSVGTGNQPQHF. CDR3 in DNA: TGTGCCAGCAGCGTAGGGACGGGCAATCAGCCCCAGCATTTT.

This chain connects TRBV7-2 to TRBJ1-1; D is ambiguous. There are 14 residues in the CDR3. The V and J ends lost 2 bases and 4 bases respectively, with 11 bases between them. Germline V lookup: CDR1 SGHTA, CDR2 FQGNSA. This chain's CDR3 is CASSLHSVFTEAFF. The CDR3 DNA follows: TGTGCCAGCAGCTTACATTCGGTGTTCACTGAAGCTTTCTTT.

The chain employs TRBV7-9 and TRBJ1-2, with D uncertain. From germline, CDR1 is SEHNR and CDR2 FQNEAQ (reference sequence). Between the trimmed V and J ends, which lost 3 bases and 4 bases, there was a span of 9 bases. This CDR3 spans 13 amino acids. The CDR3 spells CASSFAETYGYTF. CDR3 DNA: TGTGCCAGCAGCTTCGCAGAGACCTATGGCTACACCTTC.

The J gene is TRBJ2-7, the V gene TRBV27; D gene unclear. Between the trimmed V and J ends, which lost 0 bases and 3 bases, there was a span of 18 bases. The CDR3 is 17 amino acids. Germline-derived CDR1 and CDR2 are MNHEY and SMNVEV (reference sequence). This CDR3 reads CASSLSAPIQVLYEQYF. The CDR3 DNA follows: TGTGCCAGCAGTTTATCGGCCCCCATCCAAGTCCTCTACGAGCAGTACTTC.

The rearrangement uses TRBV27 and TRBJ2-7, with 8 bases fitting TRBD2. Germline CDR1 and CDR2: MNHEY and SMNVEV (reference sequence). The J segment lost 1 base and the V segment lost 5 bases, leaving 10 bases of the junction unmatched. This CDR3 region has 16 residues. CDR3 protein: CASSPGTSARSYEQYF. The CDR3, as DNA: TGTGCCAGCAGTCCCGGGACTAGTGCTCGGTCCTACGAGCAGTACTTC.

The chain couples TRBV27 to TRBJ2-6; perhaps TRBD2 as D (5 bases). This CDR3 comprises 15 residues. Germline V gives CDR1 MNHEY, CDR2 SMNVEV (reference sequence). V was shortened by 6 bases and J by 1 base, with 10 bases between the two germline ends. The CDR3 here is CASRAGLSGANVLTF. In nucleotides, the CDR3 is TGTGCCAGCAGGGCCGGACTTTCTGGGGCCAACGTCCTGACTTTC.

The chain has TRBV10-2 and TRBJ1-4; 7 nucleotides align to TRBD1. The ends lost 3 bases at V and 5 bases at J; junction bases unmatched: 6. CDR3 length: 15 residues. Germline values: CDR1 WSHSY, CDR2 SAAADI. The CDR3 nucleotides are TGCGCCAGCAGTGACAGGGGGGAGTGGAATGAAAAACTGTTTTTT. Translating gives CASSDRGEWNEKLFF.

This clone was picked up one time. The rearrangement uses TRBV4-1 and TRBJ2-7; D possibly corresponds to TRBD1 (6 bases). V dropped 5 bases and J dropped 1 base, with 9 bases sitting between them. The CDR3 totals 13 residues. Germline V gene data show CDR1 as MGHRA and CDR2 as YSYEKL. The CDR3, as DNA: TGCGCCAGCAGCGCCAGGGGTTCCTACGAGCAGTACTTC. Residues: CASSARGSYEQYF.

The CDR3 nucleotides are TGTGCCAGCATGGGGGGTAGTGAGCAGTTCTTC. This encodes CASMGGSEQFF. This chain joins TRBV2 and TRBJ2-1; the D gene is possibly TRBD2 (6 bases). Germline V gene sequence: CDR1 SNHLY, CDR2 FYNNEI. V gave up 7 bases and J gave up 9 bases, with 10 bases separating them. The CDR3 length is 11 residues.

The genes are TRBV27 and TRBJ2-7; D possibly corresponds to TRBD1 (5 bases). Per the germline V gene, CDR1 is MNHEY and CDR2 is SMNVEV (reference sequence). The CDR3 consists of 14 residues. The V gene lost 3 bases and the J gene lost 1 base, with 10 bases spanning the gap. The CDR3 nucleotides are TGTGCCAGCAGTTTGGGCAGGGTATCCTACGAGCAGTACTTC. Translating gives CASSLGRVSYEQYF.

This rearrangement joins TRBV6-1 to TRBJ1-2, with 8 bases matching TRBD1. Losses at the gene ends were 8 bases for V and 2 bases for J; bases not matched to a gene: 4. Germline CDR1 reads MNHNS; CDR2 reads SASEGT. The CDR3 contains 13 residues. The DNA for the CDR3 is TGTGCCAGCTGCTGGACAGGGAACTATGGCTACACCTTC. As protein: CASCWTGNYGYTF.

This chain links TRBV29-1 with TRBJ2-3; 9 bases align to TRBD2. The V segment lost 3 bases and the J segment 1 base; nucleotides outside the gene matches: 11. Germline loops: CDR1 SQVTM, CDR2 ANQGSEA. The CDR3 is 17 residues long. The CDR3 nucleotides are TGCAGCGTTGATAGGGTTAGCGGGAGTCCCCGCACAGATACGCAGTATTTT. Translating it yields CSVDRVSGSPRTDTQYF.

The rearrangement links TRBV28 to TRBJ1-4; no definite D call. This CDR3 has 15 amino acids. V lost 5 bases to trimming and J lost 8 bases, with 18 bases between them. Germline assignment: CDR1 MDHEN and CDR2 SYDVKM. The CDR3 region is CASSPSLGLGEKLFF. The CDR3 coding sequence is TGTGCCAGCAGTCCGAGCCTAGGGTTGGGGGAAAAACTGTTTTTT.

V usage is TRBV10-1 and J usage is TRBJ2-7; D not resolved. Germline-derived CDR1 and CDR2 are WNHNN and SYGVQD (reference sequence). V lost 0 bases to trimming and J lost 0 bases, with 6 bases between them. This CDR3 has 14 amino acids. The CDR3 loop reads CASSESQSSYEQYF. The CDR3 DNA reads TGCGCCAGCAGTGAGTCCCAGAGCTCCTACGAGCAGTACTTC.